Below are 23 T cell receptor beta chains sequenced from a single sample in a study of shared clonotypes between healthy human individuals. TCRdb's copy holds only in-frame clones and misses some; the assay was immunoSEQ multiplex PCR. The top ten clones hold 0.3% to 0.4% of a sample with roughly 2.2 million clones, 85% to 95% of them seen once. Material for sequencing was naive CD4+ T cells from PBMCs. Subset specified: CD45RA+ positively selected. Source of these receptors: a man between 18 and 29 years old in good health. Some clones in this sample may be carry-over from other donors' samples.

The chain has TRBV6-1 and TRBJ1-5; D remains ambiguous. Trimming shortened V by 7 bases and J by 4 bases, and 11 bases separated the two germline ends. The CDR3 extends over 13 amino acids. The germline CDR1 and CDR2 sequences are MNHNS and SASEGT. CDR3 loop: CASNPGENQPQHF. The CDR3 DNA is TGTGCCAGCAACCCCGGGGAAAATCAGCCCCAGCATTTT.

This chain links TRBV10-1 with TRBJ2-7; 8 bases are a match to TRBD2. V was clipped by 5 bases and J by 0 bases; unmatched bases: 6. The CDR3 is 15 residues long. Germline assignment: CDR1 WNHNN and CDR2 SYGVQD (reference sequence). This CDR3 reads CASSPHLAGSYEQYF. Here the CDR3 DNA reads TGCGCCAGCAGTCCTCACCTAGCGGGCTCCTACGAGCAGTACTTC.

The V call is TRBV5-6, the J call TRBJ1-5; D call uncertain. The V gene's germline CDR1 is SGHDT and CDR2 YYEEEE. The V end was cut by 0 bases, the J end by 0 bases, with 13 bases between. CDR3 length equals 17 residues. The CDR3 loop reads CASSLGGVLYSNQPQHF. CDR3 DNA: TGTGCCAGCAGCTTGGGTGGAGTTCTTTATAGCAATCAGCCCCAGCATTTT.

The chain uses TRBV5-1 and TRBJ2-1, with D possibly being TRBD1 (7 bases). CDR3 length: 14 amino acids. CDR1 and CDR2 from the germline V gene are SGHRS and YFSETQ. V gave up 4 bases and J gave up 3 bases, with 11 bases separating them. As DNA, the CDR3 is TGCGCCAGCAGCGCCCAGGGGGGCTACAATGAGCAGTTCTTC. Its protein is CASSAQGGYNEQFF.

The V and J genes are TRBV11-2 and TRBJ2-2; D ambiguous. V lost 0 bases and J 5 bases, leaving 10 bases between the germline ends. The CDR3 totals 15 residues. The germline CDR1 and CDR2 sequences are SGHAT and FQNNGV. CDR3 sequence reads: CASSLEPRVTGELFF. The CDR3, as DNA: TGTGCCAGCAGCTTAGAGCCTCGGGTAACCGGGGAGCTGTTTTTT.

V and J are TRBV5-4 and TRBJ1-3; TRBD1 is a possible D gene (5 bases). Trimming pared 2 bases from V and 0 bases from J, leaving 12 bases between. Germline V gene sequence: CDR1 SGHNT, CDR2 YYREEE (reference sequence). The CDR3 is 16 residues long. CDR3 residues: CASSFGGLVSGNTIYF. The CDR3 region has the DNA TGTGCCAGCAGCTTTGGGGGGTTGGTCTCTGGAAACACCATATATTTT.

Note on this clone: The sample holds other DNA sequences that translate to the same CDR3. This chain joins TRBV6-5 and TRBJ1-4; D may be TRBD1 (5 bases). The CDR3 consists of 14 residues. V was shortened by 0 bases and J by 8 bases, with 10 bases between the two germline ends. From germline, CDR1 is MNHEY and CDR2 SVGAGI. This CDR3 is CASSYSAGREKLFF. CDR3 sequence (DNA): TGTGCCAGCAGTTACTCAGCAGGGCGCGAAAAACTGTTTTTT.

On this clone itself: A junction boundary mismatches the germline segment, possibly from a read error. The gene calls are TRBV4-3 and TRBJ1-1, with D possibly being TRBD1 (5 bases). Germline CDR1 and CDR2: LGHNA and YSLEER. There are 11 residues in the CDR3. The CDR3 protein is CASSQDTGPVF. CDR3 in DNA: TGCGCCAGCAGCCAAGATACAGGTCCGGTCTTT.

The V gene is TRBV4-3, the J gene TRBJ2-7; 9 bases agree with TRBD2. CDR1 is LGHNA and CDR2 is YSLEER in the germline V gene. This CDR3 is built from 16 residues. V dropped 2 bases and J dropped 5; count of bases not matched to a gene: 10. This CDR3 reads CASSQSILAGRDEQYF. CDR3 in DNA: TGCGCCAGCAGCCAAAGTATCCTAGCGGGACGAGACGAGCAGTACTTC.

V gene TRBV30 combines with J gene TRBJ1-2; TRBD1 aligns across 8 bases. In germline, CDR1 is GTSNPN, CDR2 SVGIG (reference sequence). V shed 1 base, J shed 6 bases, and the junction held 4 bases outside the gene matches. The CDR3 covers 13 residues. CDR3 loop: CAWSADRGHGYTF. As DNA, the CDR3 is TGTGCCTGGAGTGCCGACAGGGGACATGGCTACACCTTC.

V and J are TRBV28 and TRBJ2-2; the D call may be TRBD1 or TRBD2 (5 bases each). Germline values: CDR1 MDHEN, CDR2 SYDVKM. CDR3 length: 19 residues. The ends were cut back, 8 bases at V and 0 bases at J, with 25 bases in the middle. CDR3 in amino acids: CASEGWGTHQDPNTGELFF. The CDR3 nucleotides read TGTGCCAGCGAAGGGTGGGGGACGCACCAGGATCCGAACACCGGGGAGCTGTTTTTT.

The V gene is TRBV11-2, the J gene TRBJ2-5; a weak D match, TRBD1 (5 bases). V was shortened by 5 bases and J by 0 bases, with 13 bases between the two germline ends. The CDR3 runs 15 residues. Germline V gives CDR1 SGHAT, CDR2 FQNNGV. The CDR3 nucleotides are TGTGCCAGCAGCCCTACAGGCCAGTACCAAGAGACCCAGTACTTC. Its protein product is CASSPTGQYQETQYF.

This chain links TRBV6-1 with TRBJ2-1; D is unresolved. The length of the CDR3 is 14 residues. Trimming took off 1 base at V and 9 bases at J, with 13 bases between the two ends. The V gene's germline CDR1 is MNHNS and CDR2 SASEGT. CDR3 region: CASSEVPALGEQFF. The CDR3 DNA reads as TGTGCCAGCAGTGAAGTGCCGGCATTGGGTGAGCAGTTCTTC.

The J gene is TRBJ2-3, the V gene TRBV28; 11 bases map to TRBD1. CDR3 size: 19 residues. The V segment lost 5 bases and the J segment 4 bases; nucleotides outside the gene matches: 17. Germline-derived CDR1 and CDR2 are MDHEN and SYDVKM. The CDR3 sequence is CASSPRKVAGTGGADTQYF. The CDR3 bases are TGTGCCAGCAGTCCCCGAAAAGTCGCCGGGACAGGGGGTGCAGATACGCAGTATTTT.

This chain joins TRBV7-9 and TRBJ2-1; weak D call: TRBD2 (6 bases). Germline CDR1 SEHNR, CDR2 FQNEAQ (reference sequence). The CDR3 loop spans 16 amino acids. V was cut by 0 bases and J by 4 bases, with 13 bases left in between. The CDR3 DNA follows: TGTGCCAGCAGCTTAGCTGCGGCGGGACCTTACAATGAGCAGTTCTTC. Amino acid sequence: CASSLAAAGPYNEQFF.

This clone was detected only once. The rearrangement uses TRBV29-1 and TRBJ2-7; 7 nucleotides match TRBD2. The germline V gene has CDR1 SQVTM and CDR2 ANQGSEA. V gave up 5 bases and J gave up 0 bases; unmatched junction bases: 7. The CDR3 spans 14 residues. The CDR3 bases are TGCAGCGTTTTTAGCGGGCTCCACTCCTACGAGCAGTACTTC. Translating it yields CSVFSGLHSYEQYF.

V usage is TRBV27 and J usage is TRBJ1-2, with 10 bases lining up with TRBD1. Trimming cost V 4 bases and J 0 bases; bases outside gene matches: 14. Germline V gene sequence: CDR1 MNHEY, CDR2 SMNVEV (reference sequence). This CDR3 contains 19 residues. In DNA form, the CDR3 reads TGTGCCAGCAGTTCGGGGGGGGACAGGGGTACCCCTGCTAACTATGGCTACACCTTC. Protein sequence: CASSSGGDRGTPANYGYTF.

This clone showed up just once. The chain carries TRBV6-5 and TRBJ2-1, with 7 nucleotides matching TRBD2. CDR3 length: 15 residues. V lost 3 bases to trimming and J lost 8 bases; unmatched junction nucleotides: 10. Germline CDR1 and CDR2: MNHEY and SVGAGI. The CDR3 reads CASSYVRGGRYEQFF. CDR3 in DNA: TGTGCCAGCAGTTATGTGCGCGGGGGACGGTATGAGCAGTTCTTC.

This clone has more than one count but fewer than ten. The rearrangement uses TRBV27 and TRBJ2-1, with 9 positions matching TRBD2. Germline V gene lookup returns CDR1 MNHEY and CDR2 SMNVEV (reference sequence). This CDR3 spans 17 amino acids. Losses at the gene ends were 3 bases for V and 7 bases for J; bases not matched to a gene: 13. The CDR3 DNA sequence: TGTGCCAGCAGTTTCCTCTCATTGGCGGGAGGGCCGAATGAGCAGTTCTTC. This codes for CASSFLSLAGGPNEQFF.

The rearrangement links TRBV12-5 to TRBJ2-1; TRBD1 matches at 8 bases. Germline V CDR1 and CDR2: LGHNT, FRNRAP. The CDR3 length is 12 residues. J lost 10 bases, V lost 6 bases, and 5 bases had no gene match. DNA for the CDR3: TGTGCTAGTGGCCGCCAGGGGGCAGAGCAGTTCTTC. It encodes CASGRQGAEQFF.

This clone has a single count. V gene TRBV5-1 combines with J gene TRBJ2-7; no clear D gene. The V end lost 0 bases, the J end lost 0 bases, and 10 bases lay between the germline ends. The CDR3 has 15 residues. Per the germline V gene, CDR1 is SGHRS and CDR2 is YFSETQ. CDR3: CASSLGTKASYEQYF. The CDR3 DNA follows: TGCGCCAGCAGCTTGGGAACAAAGGCCTCCTACGAGCAGTACTTC.

This clone appeared a single time. This rearrangement joins TRBV9 to TRBJ2-2; D gene unclear. Germline CDR1 and CDR2: SGDLS and YYNGEE. CDR3 length: 15 residues. The V and J ends lost 5 bases and 6 bases respectively, with 17 bases between them. CDR3 sequence reads: CASSQHPGSSGELFF. The DNA for the CDR3 is TGTGCCAGCAGTCAACACCCCGGGTCGTCCGGGGAGCTGTTTTTT.

The chain employs TRBV15 and TRBJ2-7, with 7 bases that match TRBD1. V was clipped by 3 bases and J by 4 bases; unmatched bases: 6. This CDR3 comprises 14 residues. In germline, CDR1 is LNHNV, CDR2 YYDKDF (reference sequence). The CDR3 bases are TGTGCCACCAGCAGGGACAGGAAACTTTACGAGCAGTACTTC. This sequence encodes CATSRDRKLYEQYF.